Shown below are 32 T cell receptor beta chains from a single sample sequenced in a study of T cell responses to AZD1222 COVID-19 vaccine. TCRdb's copy holds only in-frame clones and misses some; the assay was immunoSEQ multiplex PCR. Among some 170,000 clones listed, 93% were seen once. The specimen comprised peripheral blood, sampled on day 0 of AZD1222 vaccination. The receptors were sampled from an adult in good health.

The V call is TRBV10-1, the J call TRBJ1-5, with D possibly TRBD1 on 5 matching bases. The CDR3 consists of 18 residues. V was cut by 7 bases and J by 0 bases, with 22 bases left in between. Per the germline V gene, CDR1 is WNHNN and CDR2 is SYGVQD (reference sequence). The chain's CDR3 is CASIHPGNIDYSNQPQHF. The CDR3 DNA sequence: TGCGCCAGCATCCACCCAGGGAACATCGACTATAGCAATCAGCCCCAGCATTTT.

The chain couples TRBV10-3 to TRBJ1-3, with D possibly being TRBD1 (6 bases). Trimming left V 11 bases short and J 3 bases short, with 14 bases between. Germline CDR1 ENHRY, CDR2 SYGVKD. The CDR3 extends over 13 amino acids. CDR3 region: CASQGGSGNTIYF. The CDR3 coding sequence is TGTGCCTCACAGGGCGGGAGTGGAAACACCATATATTTT.

This clone has a single count. J is TRBJ1-4 and V is TRBV28, with a possible D match to TRBD1 (5 bases). The CDR3 is 15 amino acids. CDR1 MDHEN and CDR2 SYDVKM come from the germline V gene. V gave up 3 bases and J gave up 7 bases, with 15 bases separating them. The DNA for the CDR3 is TGTGCCAGCAGTTTTCGGGGCAGGGTGGGTGAAAAACTGTTTTTT. This translates into CASSFRGRVGEKLFF.

This rearrangement joins TRBV15 to TRBJ1-6; 10 bases agree with TRBD1. The V gene end was trimmed by 0 bases and the J gene end by 5 bases; junction bases not matched to a gene: 7. Germline lookup yields CDR1 LNHNV and CDR2 YYDKDF (reference sequence). The CDR3 length is 18 residues. The CDR3 nucleotides are TGTGCCACCAGCAGAGATAAGGGACAGGGGAAGAATAATTCACCCCTCCACTTT. Amino acids: CATSRDKGQGKNNSPLHF. The entire variable domain, with the rest obtained from reference TRBV15 and TRBJ1-6, is as follows: DAMVIQNPRYQVTQFGKPVTLSCSQTLNHNVMYWYQQKSSQAPKLLFHYYDKDFNNEADTPDNFQSRRPNTSFCFLDIRSPGLGDTAMYLCATSRDKGQGKNNSPLHFGNGTRLTVT.

This clone was recorded once. This rearrangement joins TRBV4-3 to TRBJ1-2, with D perhaps TRBD1 (5 bases). This CDR3 is 14 amino acids long. V lost 0 bases to trimming and J lost 5 bases, with 10 bases between them. CDR1 and CDR2 (germline): LGHNA, YSLEER. CDR3 DNA sequence: TGCGCCAGCAGCCAAGATCGACAGCTTTATGGCTACACCTTC. Translation: CASSQDRQLYGYTF.

This chain connects TRBV7-2 to TRBJ2-1; 15 nucleotides match TRBD2. Per germline, CDR1 SGHTA and CDR2 FQGNSA. The CDR3 consists of 17 residues. J was trimmed by 6 bases and V by 2 bases; bases with no gene match: 5. The CDR3 DNA sequence: TGTGCCAGCAGCTTAACGGGACTAGCGGGGGGTAGCAATGAGCAGTTCTTC. Protein sequence: CASSLTGLAGGSNEQFF.

The CDR3 DNA sequence: TGTGCCTGGAGTGTAAAAGGGACAGGGGGCTACGAGCAGTACTTC. Protein: CAWSVKGTGGYEQYF. The chain links TRBV30 to TRBJ2-7, with 11 bases that match TRBD1. CDR1 and CDR2 from the germline V gene are GTSNPN and SVGIG (reference sequence). V lost 0 bases and J lost 3; bases outside the gene matches: 4. The CDR3 runs to 15 residues.

The chain links TRBV28 to TRBJ2-7, with 12 positions matching TRBD1. The CDR3 has 16 amino acids. The germline V gene has CDR1 MDHEN and CDR2 SYDVKM. V was clipped by 3 bases and J by 7 bases; unmatched bases: 10. The CDR3, as DNA: TGTGCCAGCAGTTTCTCTCCGGGACAGGGGGCTTGGGAGCAGTACTTC. Its protein product is CASSFSPGQGAWEQYF.

The chain employs TRBV11-2 and TRBJ2-5, with 10 bases matching TRBD2. V lost 0 bases and J lost 4; bases outside the gene matches: 5. Germline CDR1 reads SGHAT; CDR2 reads FQNNGV. The CDR3 runs to 16 residues. The CDR3, as DNA: TGTGCCAGCAGCTTAGATGCAGCTAGCGGGGGAGAGACCCAGTACTTC. Protein: CASSLDAASGGETQYF.

This clone appeared a single time. V usage is TRBV11-3 and J usage is TRBJ2-1; D is unresolved. Germline V gene lookup returns CDR1 SGHNT and CDR2 YENEEA. There are 15 residues in the CDR3. V was cut by 7 bases and J by 10 bases, with 23 bases left in between. Here the CDR3 reads CASTQEGWLAGEQFF. The CDR3 DNA follows: TGTGCCAGCACCCAAGAAGGTTGGTTGGCAGGCGAGCAGTTCTTC.

This clone occurred a few times. This chain links TRBV6-6 with TRBJ2-3; D is undetermined. Trimming took 2 bases from V and 0 from J, leaving 3 bases between them. Germline V gene data show CDR1 as MNHNY and CDR2 as SVGAGI (reference sequence). This CDR3 has 13 amino acids. In nucleotides, the CDR3 is TGTGCCAGCAGTTACCATAGCACAGATACGCAGTATTTT. Translating gives CASSYHSTDTQYF.

This chain joins TRBV28 and TRBJ1-2, with D tentatively TRBD1 (5 bases). V was shortened by 6 bases and J by 2 bases, with 10 bases between the two germline ends. This CDR3 is 13 amino acids long. CDR1 MDHEN and CDR2 SYDVKM come from the germline V gene. The CDR3 region is CASRVDRNYGYTF. CDR3 sequence (DNA): TGTGCCAGCAGAGTAGACAGAAACTATGGCTACACCTTC.

This sequence joins TRBV4-1 and TRBJ2-7; D is unresolved. This CDR3 is 14 amino acids long. The germline V gene encodes CDR1 MGHRA and CDR2 YSYEKL. Trimming cost V 1 base and J 1 base, with 8 bases left between them. The CDR3 is CASSQGSGSYEQYF. CDR3 DNA sequence: TGCGCCAGCAGCCAAGGTTCAGGTTCCTACGAGCAGTACTTC.

CDR3 nucleotide sequence: TGTGCCAGCAGCCGCGGGACCGAAAAATCTAACTATGGCTACACCTTC. This encodes CASSRGTEKSNYGYTF. The chain is built from TRBV5-4 and TRBJ1-2; tentative D call: TRBD1 (5 bases). CDR3 length: 16 residues. V was shortened by 4 bases and J by 0 bases, with 16 bases between the two germline ends. The germline V gene encodes CDR1 SGHNT and CDR2 YYREEE (reference sequence).

CDR3 sequence reads: CASSPPGQPQHF. CDR3 in DNA: TGTGCCAGCAGCCCTCCAGGTCAGCCCCAGCATTTT. The chain links TRBV7-8 to TRBJ1-5; no reliable D call. Germline-derived CDR1 and CDR2 are SGHVS and FQNEAQ. The length of the CDR3 is 12 residues. V was shortened by 5 bases and J by 6 bases, with 8 bases between the two germline ends.

V gene TRBV7-2 combines with J gene TRBJ1-4, with a possible D match to TRBD1 (5 bases). Germline lookup yields CDR1 SGHTA and CDR2 FQGNSA. V lost 3 bases and J lost 5, with 13 bases in between. CDR3 length: 15 amino acids. The CDR3 region is CASSFGGTVNEKLFF. The CDR3 DNA is TGTGCCAGCAGCTTTGGGGGAACAGTGAATGAAAAACTGTTTTTT.

The genes are TRBV9 and TRBJ1-4; 10 bases are a match to TRBD1. This CDR3 has 19 amino acids. Germline assignment: CDR1 SGDLS and CDR2 YYNGEE. V gave up 0 bases and J gave up 2 bases; unmatched junction bases: 10. This CDR3 is CASSVGGQGGSGTNEKLFF. The CDR3 region has the DNA TGTGCCAGCAGCGTAGGTGGACAGGGGGGTTCCGGCACTAATGAAAAACTGTTTTTT.

The rearrangement links TRBV5-1 to TRBJ1-4; no clear D gene. This CDR3 has 19 residues. Germline CDR1 SGHRS, CDR2 YFSETQ. With 0 bases removed from V and 0 bases from J, the gap between germline ends came to 18 bases. The chain's CDR3 is CASSLARTVGKATNEKLFF. The CDR3 DNA sequence: TGCGCCAGCAGCTTGGCCAGAACAGTGGGAAAGGCAACTAATGAAAAACTGTTTTTT. Together with reference TRBV5-1 and TRBJ1-4, the CDR3 gives the full variable domain: KAGVTQTPRYLIKTRGQQVTLSCSPISGHRSVSWYQQTPGQGLQFLFEYFSETQRNKGNFPGRFSGRQFSNSRSEMNVSTLELGDSALYLCASSLARTVGKATNEKLFFGSGTQLSVL.

This sequence joins TRBV6-5 and TRBJ1-1, with D possibly matching TRBD1 (5 bases). The CDR3 contains 13 residues. Germline lookup yields CDR1 MNHEY and CDR2 SVGAGI. V lost 8 bases and J 0 bases, leaving 10 bases between the germline ends. The CDR3 is CASQQTVNTEAFF. CDR3 DNA sequence: TGTGCCAGCCAACAGACAGTGAACACTGAAGCTTTCTTT.

The J gene is TRBJ1-3, the V gene TRBV9; D is unclear. Germline lookup yields CDR1 SGDLS and CDR2 YYNGEE. This CDR3 is built from 13 residues. Deletions cut 3 bases from V and 3 bases from J, with 7 bases between. The CDR3 here is CASSDAVGNTIYF. The CDR3 DNA sequence: TGTGCCAGCAGCGATGCAGTTGGAAACACCATATATTTT.

The rearrangement links TRBV2 to TRBJ1-6; D unresolved. V was pared by 1 base and J by 8 bases, with 12 bases between. The CDR3 loop spans 15 amino acids. Germline V gives CDR1 SNHLY, CDR2 FYNNEI. The CDR3 loop is CASSEGEGPYSPLHF. CDR3 in DNA: TGTGCCAGCAGTGAAGGGGAAGGACCCTATTCACCCCTCCACTTT.

This CDR3 reads CASRPIQGARYEQYF. The CDR3 DNA follows: TGTGCCAGCAGACCCATTCAGGGGGCAAGATACGAGCAGTACTTC. The chain recombines TRBV7-8 with TRBJ2-7; 8 nucleotides match TRBD1. The V segment lost 6 bases and the J segment 4 bases; nucleotides outside the gene matches: 11. The germline V gene has CDR1 SGHVS and CDR2 FQNEAQ. The CDR3 sequence is 15 residues long.

The chain carries TRBV6-2 or TRBV6-3 and TRBJ2-5; possible D gene TRBD1, 7 bases. Germline loops: CDR1 MNHEY, CDR2 SVGEGT. The V and J ends lost 6 bases and 5 bases respectively, with 13 bases between them. The CDR3 contains 13 residues. In nucleotides, the CDR3 is TGTGCCAGCAGCCAACCAGGGGGGGAGACCCAGTACTTC. Amino acid sequence: CASSQPGGETQYF.

The chain is built from TRBV4-3 and TRBJ1-5, with D unresolved. The V end was cut by 0 bases, the J end by 2 bases, with 8 bases between. CDR1 is LGHNA and CDR2 is YSLEER in the germline V gene. This CDR3 is 15 amino acids long. In DNA form, the CDR3 reads TGCGCCAGCAGCCAAGATGCCCAGGGCAATCAGCCCCAGCATTTT. Its protein is CASSQDAQGNQPQHF.

This clone was seen a few times. This chain joins TRBV6-2 or TRBV6-3 and TRBJ2-3, with 9 bases fitting TRBD2. Trimming removed 2 bases from V and 3 bases from J; junction bases left unmatched: 6. This CDR3 spans 16 amino acids. Germline V lookup: CDR1 MNHEY, CDR2 SVGEGT. This CDR3 is CASSYQWSGGTDTQYF. The CDR3 DNA follows: TGTGCCAGCAGTTACCAATGGAGCGGGGGGACAGATACGCAGTATTTT.

V and J are TRBV7-3 and TRBJ2-7; the D gene could be TRBD1 or TRBD2 (5 bases each). V was shortened by 4 bases and J by 1 base, with 14 bases between the two germline ends. Germline V lookup: CDR1 SGHTA, CDR2 FQGTGA. This CDR3 spans 15 amino acids. CDR3 coding DNA: TGTGCCAGCAGCTCCCTTCCGGGGCGGTCCTACGAGCAGTACTTC. Translated, it gives CASSSLPGRSYEQYF.

The chain joins TRBV6-5 to TRBJ1-6, with unresolved D. The V and J ends lost 6 bases and 6 bases respectively, with 9 bases between them. From germline, CDR1 is MNHEY and CDR2 SVGAGI. This CDR3 is built from 13 residues. CDR3 in amino acids: CASRTRFNSPLHF. CDR3 DNA sequence: TGTGCCAGCAGGACCAGGTTTAATTCACCCCTCCACTTT.

The genes are TRBV27 and TRBJ2-2; D could derive from TRBD1 or TRBD2 (7 bases each). The germline gives CDR1 MNHEY, CDR2 SMNVEV (reference sequence). The CDR3 is 16 residues long. V was trimmed by 5 bases and J by 3 bases, leaving 16 bases between them. This chain's CDR3 is CASSTGTAGYTGELFF. The CDR3 DNA reads as TGTGCCAGCAGTACCGGGACAGCGGGGTACACCGGGGAGCTGTTTTTT.

Written as DNA, the CDR3 is TGTGCCAGCAGCTTAAATTCTGGGACCTCCACCCAGTACTTC. It is translated as CASSLNSGTSTQYF. The chain links TRBV7-9 to TRBJ2-5; D may be TRBD1 or TRBD2 (5 bases each). The CDR3 is 14 amino acids. The V gene's germline CDR1 is SEHNR and CDR2 FQNEAQ (reference sequence). Trimming pared 2 bases from V and 8 bases from J, leaving 15 bases between.

This clone appeared once. The CDR3 nucleotides read TGTGCCAGCAGTTACTATTTGGCGCAGACCCAGTACTTC. Translation gives CASSYYLAQTQYF. The chain employs TRBV6-5 and TRBJ2-5; unclear D gene. The CDR3 has 13 residues. The V gene lost 1 base and the J gene lost 6 bases, with 9 bases spanning the gap. Per germline, CDR1 MNHEY and CDR2 SVGAGI.

The chain employs TRBV4-1 and TRBJ2-1; the D is unclear. This CDR3 has 13 residues. With 4 bases removed from V and 4 bases from J, the gap between germline ends came to 8 bases. In germline, CDR1 is MGHRA, CDR2 YSYEKL. CDR3 DNA: TGCGCCAGCAGCCCCTCGATGTACAATGAGCAGTTCTTC. Translating it yields CASSPSMYNEQFF.

The chain employs TRBV7-2 and TRBJ1-1, with 7 bases fitting TRBD1. This CDR3 is 14 amino acids long. The germline V gene has CDR1 SGHTA and CDR2 FQGNSA. J gave up 1 base and V 3 bases, and 2 bases lay outside the gene matches. CDR3 nucleotides: TGTGCCAGCAGCTTCACAGGGGAGAACACTGAAGCTTTCTTT. It codes for CASSFTGENTEAFF.